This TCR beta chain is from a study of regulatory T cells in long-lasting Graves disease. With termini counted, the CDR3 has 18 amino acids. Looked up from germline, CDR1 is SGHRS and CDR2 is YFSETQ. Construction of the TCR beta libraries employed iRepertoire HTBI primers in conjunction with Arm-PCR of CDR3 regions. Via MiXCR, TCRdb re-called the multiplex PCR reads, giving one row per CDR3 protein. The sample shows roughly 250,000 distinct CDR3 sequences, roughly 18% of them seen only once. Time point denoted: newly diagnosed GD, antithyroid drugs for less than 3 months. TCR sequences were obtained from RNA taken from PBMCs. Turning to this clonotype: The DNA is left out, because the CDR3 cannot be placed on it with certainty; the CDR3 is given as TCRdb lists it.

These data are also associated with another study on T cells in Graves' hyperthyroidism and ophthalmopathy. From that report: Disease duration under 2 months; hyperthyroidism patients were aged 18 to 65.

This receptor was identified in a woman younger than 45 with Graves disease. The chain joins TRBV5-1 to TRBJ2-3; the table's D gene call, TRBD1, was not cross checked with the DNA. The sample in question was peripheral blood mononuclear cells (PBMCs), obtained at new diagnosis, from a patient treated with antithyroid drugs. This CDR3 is CASSFYICSGGVSDTQYF.